This T cell receptor (beta chain) was found in a study of blood T cell repertoires in COVID-19. On the study more broadly: Italy, Spain and the United States were the sources of the convalescent and acute COVID-19 samples. The cDNA or gDNA used as material had been derived from T cells, B-cell-depleted T cells, or PBMCs.

V was clipped by 6 bases and J by 3 bases, with 12 bases between them. This CDR3 has 13 amino acids. Germline CDR1 and CDR2: MNHEY and SVGAGI. TCRdb's copy holds only in-frame clones and misses some; the assay was immunoSEQ multiplex PCR. This sample has some 20,000 clones, with about nine tenths found just once. The chain employs TRBV6-5 and TRBJ2-7; D is perhaps TRBD2 (6 bases). Source material: peripheral blood. This TCR came from a human donor in a cohort sampled during active COVID-19. The CDR3 nucleotides read TGTGCCAGCAGGGAGGGGATGGGCTACGAGCAGTACTTC. This encodes CASREGMGYEQYF.